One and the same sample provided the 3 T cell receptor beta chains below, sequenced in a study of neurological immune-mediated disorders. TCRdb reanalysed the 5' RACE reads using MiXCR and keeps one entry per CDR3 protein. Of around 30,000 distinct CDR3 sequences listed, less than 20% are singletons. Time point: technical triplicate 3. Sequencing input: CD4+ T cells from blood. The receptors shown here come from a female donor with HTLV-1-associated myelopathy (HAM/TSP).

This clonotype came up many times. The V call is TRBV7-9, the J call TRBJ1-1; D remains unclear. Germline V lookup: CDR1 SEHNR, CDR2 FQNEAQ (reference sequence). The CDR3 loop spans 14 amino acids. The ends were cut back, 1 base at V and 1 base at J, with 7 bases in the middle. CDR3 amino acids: CASSLVSRNTEAFF. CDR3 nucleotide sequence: TGTGCCAGCAGCTTAGTTTCCCGGAACACTGAAGCTTTCTTT.

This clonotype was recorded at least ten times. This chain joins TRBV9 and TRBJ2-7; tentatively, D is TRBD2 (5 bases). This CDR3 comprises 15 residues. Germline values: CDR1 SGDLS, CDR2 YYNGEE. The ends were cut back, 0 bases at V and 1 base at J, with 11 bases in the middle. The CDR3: CASSVDGEISYEQYF. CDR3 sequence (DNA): TGTGCCAGCAGCGTAGACGGGGAAATATCCTACGAGCAGTACTTC. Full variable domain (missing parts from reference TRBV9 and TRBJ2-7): DSGVTQTPKHLITATGQRVTLRCSPRSGDLSVYWYQQSLDQGLQFLIQYYNGEERAKGNILERFSAQQFPDLHSELNLSSLELGDSALYFCASSVDGEISYEQYFGPGTRLTVT.

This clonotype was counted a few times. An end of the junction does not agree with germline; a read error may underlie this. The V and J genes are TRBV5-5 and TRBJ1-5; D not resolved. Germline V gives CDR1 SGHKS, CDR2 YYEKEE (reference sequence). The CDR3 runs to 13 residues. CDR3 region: CDSSSWVDQPQHF. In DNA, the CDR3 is TGTGACAGCAGCTCATGGGTTGATCAGCCCCAGCATTTT.